The 5 T cell receptor beta chains in this list originate from one sample, sequenced in a study of technical replicates of blood from a handful of donors. Assay used: immunoSEQ multiplex PCR; TCRdb lists only in-frame clones, some missing. The sample contains roughly 79,000 clones, under 96% of which appear only once. Sequencing used T cells isolated from PBMCs. The receptors stem from a human donor in good health.

The chain has TRBV7-3 and TRBJ2-1; TRBD2 aligns across 9 bases. The J segment lost 7 bases and the V segment lost 3 bases, leaving 13 bases of the junction unmatched. The CDR3 has 17 amino acids. The germline V gene encodes CDR1 SGHTA and CDR2 FQGTGA. The chain's CDR3 is CASSFEMAGGPRNEQFF. CDR3 bases: TGTGCCAGCAGCTTCGAGATGGCGGGAGGGCCGCGTAATGAGCAGTTCTTC.

The chain uses TRBV30 and TRBJ2-7; D is unclear. There are 12 residues in the CDR3. Trimming left V 3 bases short and J 0 bases short, with 6 bases between. Germline V gene data show CDR1 as GTSNPN and CDR2 as SVGIG (reference sequence). As DNA, the CDR3 is TGTGCCTGGAGCCCTAGCTCCTACGAGCAGTACTTC. Encoded protein: CAWSPSSYEQYF.

This clone has just one count. The chain joins TRBV27 to TRBJ2-7, with 8 nucleotides matching TRBD2. V shed 6 bases, J shed 6 bases, and the junction held 10 bases outside the gene matches. CDR1 and CDR2 from the germline V gene are MNHEY and SMNVEV (reference sequence). CDR3 length: 14 amino acids. The CDR3 region is CASRDGTSVLEQYF. The CDR3 nucleotides read TGTGCCAGCAGAGACGGGACTAGTGTCCTCGAGCAGTACTTC.

V is TRBV6-1 and J is TRBJ1-1; perhaps TRBD1 as D (5 bases). Germline CDR1 MNHNS, CDR2 SASEGT. V was trimmed by 2 bases and J by 1 base, leaving 11 bases between them. The CDR3 runs 15 residues. The CDR3 region has the DNA TGTGCCAGCAGTGAACAGGGAAGGGGGAACACTGAAGCTTTCTTT. Translation gives CASSEQGRGNTEAFF.

This clone was recorded only once. The J gene is TRBJ2-5, the V gene TRBV6-5; 10 bases match TRBD2. Germline trimming cut 0 bases from V and 5 bases from J; bases unmatched to any gene: 6. The CDR3 loop spans 16 amino acids. The germline CDR1 and CDR2 sequences are MNHEY and SVGAGI. CDR3 amino acids: CASSYSSSGSWETQYF. The CDR3 DNA sequence: TGTGCCAGCAGTTACTCCTCTAGCGGGAGTTGGGAGACCCAGTACTTC.